These T cell receptor beta chains were read from a single sample in a study of T cells after yellow fever vaccination. TCRdb reanalysed the 5' RACE reads using MiXCR and keeps one entry per CDR3 protein. The repertoire holds hundreds of thousands of distinct CDR3 sequences, with 11% as singletons. Sequences were derived from PBMCs, sampled on the day of the first yellow fever vaccination. These receptors all come from a young man who received the YFV17D yellow fever vaccine. The CDR3 runs from the conserved cysteine through the conserved F or W. A D gene is named only where the DNA matches it firmly. Some rows have no size entry. The others give once, few or many, or a class for an expanded clone.

>.|TRBJ1-2|TRBV29-1|13|few
CSLIGPRIYGYTF
TGCAGCCTGATCGGTCCCCGAATTTATGGCTACACCTTC
>TRBD1|TRBJ1-1|TRBV24-1|15|.
CATSDWGDRRTEAFF
TGTGCCACCAGTGATTGGGGGGACAGGAGAACTGAAGCTTTCTTT
>.|TRBJ2-1|TRBV5-1|15|.
CASSSPGFPYNEQFF
TGCGCCAGCAGCTCTCCAGGGTTCCCCTACAATGAGCAGTTCTTC
>TRBD1|TRBJ1-1|TRBV20-1|14|few
CSARTGQGDTEAFF
TGCAGTGCTAGAACTGGACAGGGTGACACTGAAGCTTTCTTT
>.|TRBJ1-5|TRBV6-5|17|.
CASSYLAPFYSNQPQHF
TGTGCCAGCAGTTACTTGGCACCGTTTTATAGCAATCAGCCCCAGCATTTT
>.|TRBJ2-2|TRBV4-2|12|few
CASSPEGRELFF
TGTGCCAGCAGCCCCGAGGGAAGGGAGCTGTTTTTT
>TRBD2|TRBJ2-1|TRBV3-1|15|.
CASSQAGGGDNEQFF
TGTGCCAGCAGCCAAGCGGGCGGGGGGGACAATGAGCAGTTCTTC
>.|TRBJ1-1|TRBV5-1|13|many
CASSLLSGSEAFF
TGCGCCAGCAGCTTGCTATCAGGCTCTGAAGCTTTCTTT
>.|TRBJ1-6|TRBV20-1|15|few
CSARGDGDAISPLHF
TGCAGTGCTAGAGGAGACGGGGATGCGATCTCACCCCTCCACTTT
>.|TRBJ2-1|TRBV5-1|13|.
CASSLAGFYEQFF
TGCGCCAGCAGCTTGGCGGGTTTCTATGAGCAGTTCTTC
>.|TRBJ2-3|TRBV10-3|15|.
CAISRSGDLTDTQYF
TGTGCCATCAGTCGCTCTGGGGACCTTACAGATACGCAGTATTTT
>TRBD1|TRBJ2-7|TRBV19|15|.
CASRDGTGVPYEQYF
TGTGCCAGTAGGGACGGGACAGGGGTCCCCTACGAGCAGTACTTC
>.|TRBJ2-2|TRBV3-1|16|.
CASSQISGNFPGELFF
TGTGCCAGCAGCCAGATATCGGGGAATTTCCCCGGGGAGCTGTTTTTT
>TRBD1|TRBJ1-1|TRBV15|13|few
CATSRVYRGEAFF
TGTGCCACCAGCAGAGTGTACAGGGGTGAAGCTTTCTTT
>.|TRBJ1-6|TRBV28|12|few
CASSTVGSPLHF
TGTGCCAGCAGCACTGTGGGATCACCCCTCCACTTT
>.|TRBJ1-4|TRBV25-1|15|few
CASSEEPAANEKLFF
TGTGCCAGCAGTGAAGAGCCCGCAGCTAATGAAAAACTGTTTTTT